This TCR beta chain came from a study of blood T cells in healthy people across ages. Findings of the study overall: Estimated diversity across one million T cells was deemed an underestimate.

This CDR3 is 14 amino acids long. Per the germline V gene, CDR1 is DFQATT and CDR2 is SNEGSKA (reference sequence). Through a sample-barcoded 5' primer and a J-beta primer mix, a second PCR was run for about 6 to 12 cycles. Each cDNA was tagged by a template-switch adaptor containing 12 random nucleotides. From each sample, at least 2.5 million paired-end reads containing CDR3 were obtained. TCRdb used MiXCR to reprocess the 5' RACE reads, holding one entry per CDR3 protein. The sample consists of around 580,000 distinct CDR3 sequences, around 48% of them appearing once. A word on this clonotype: Its antigen is not known.

The specimen sequenced was blood. The receptor's source is a man older than 75 in good health. This rearrangement joins TRBV20-1 to TRBJ2-4; 14 bases agree with TRBD2. The J call may not be correct, given that the DNA end is closer to TRBJ2-7. CDR3 sequence reads: CSAPPGLAGAEQYF. CDR3 nucleotides: TGCAGTGCCCCTCCGGGACTAGCGGGAGCCGAGCAGTACTTC.